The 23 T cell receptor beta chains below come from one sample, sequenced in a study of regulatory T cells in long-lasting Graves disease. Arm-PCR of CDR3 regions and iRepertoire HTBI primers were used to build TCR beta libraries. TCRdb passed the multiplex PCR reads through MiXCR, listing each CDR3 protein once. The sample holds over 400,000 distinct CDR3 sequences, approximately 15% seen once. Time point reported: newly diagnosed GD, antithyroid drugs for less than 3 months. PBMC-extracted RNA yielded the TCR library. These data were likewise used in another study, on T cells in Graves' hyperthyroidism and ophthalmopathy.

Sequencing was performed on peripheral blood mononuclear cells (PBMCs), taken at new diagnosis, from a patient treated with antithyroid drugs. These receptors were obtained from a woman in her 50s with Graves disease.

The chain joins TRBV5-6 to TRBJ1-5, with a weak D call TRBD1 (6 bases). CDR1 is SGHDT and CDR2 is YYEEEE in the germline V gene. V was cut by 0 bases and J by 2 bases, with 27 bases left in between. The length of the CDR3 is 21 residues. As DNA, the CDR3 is TGTGCCAGCAGCTTGGTTTTAGGGGCGGACAGAAAGGATATGGGCAATCAGCCCCAGCATTTT. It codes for CASSLVLGADRKDMGNQPQHF.

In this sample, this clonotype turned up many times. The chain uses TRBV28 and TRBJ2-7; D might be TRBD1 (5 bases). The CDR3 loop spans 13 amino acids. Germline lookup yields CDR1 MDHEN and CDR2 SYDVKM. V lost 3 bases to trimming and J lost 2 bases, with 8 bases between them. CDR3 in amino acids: CASSLTDPYEQYF. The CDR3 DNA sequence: TGTGCCAGCAGTTTGACAGATCCCTACGAGCAGTACTTC.

As DNA, the CDR3 is TGTGCCAGTGGTTCTGGAGGCTCCACCGAGCAGTACTTC. Amino acid sequence: CASGSGGSTEQYF. The chain is built from TRBV19 and TRBJ2-7; a possible D gene is TRBD2 (5 bases). This CDR3 has 13 residues. V lost 8 bases, J lost 6 bases, and 17 bases lay in between. Germline CDR1 is LNHDA and CDR2 is SQIVND (reference sequence).

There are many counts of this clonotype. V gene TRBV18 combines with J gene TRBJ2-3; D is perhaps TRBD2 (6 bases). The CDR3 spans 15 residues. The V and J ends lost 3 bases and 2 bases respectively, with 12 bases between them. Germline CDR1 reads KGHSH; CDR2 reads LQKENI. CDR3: CASSPEGIVTDTQYF. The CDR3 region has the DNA TGTGCCAGCTCACCGGAGGGCATTGTCACAGATACGCAGTATTTT.

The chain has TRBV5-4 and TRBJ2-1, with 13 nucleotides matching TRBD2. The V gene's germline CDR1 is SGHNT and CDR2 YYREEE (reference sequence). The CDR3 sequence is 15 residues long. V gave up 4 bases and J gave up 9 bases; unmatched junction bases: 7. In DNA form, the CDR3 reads TGTGCCAGCAGCCCCGGACTAGCGGGAGCGATTGAGCAGTTCTTC. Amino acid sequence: CASSPGLAGAIEQFF.

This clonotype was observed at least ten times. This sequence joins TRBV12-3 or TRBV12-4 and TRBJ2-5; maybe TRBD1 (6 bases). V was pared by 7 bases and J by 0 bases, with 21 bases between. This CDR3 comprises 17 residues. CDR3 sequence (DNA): TGTGCCAGCAACCAAGCAGGGGTTTCGATCTACCAAGAGACCCAGTACTTC. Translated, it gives CASNQAGVSIYQETQYF.

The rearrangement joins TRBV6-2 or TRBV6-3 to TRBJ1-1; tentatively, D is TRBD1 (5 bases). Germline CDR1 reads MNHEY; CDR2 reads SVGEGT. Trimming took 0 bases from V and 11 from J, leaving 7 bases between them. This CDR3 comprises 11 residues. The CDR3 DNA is TGTGCCAGCAGTTACTCAGGGGATGCTTTCTTT. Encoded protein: CASSYSGDAFF.

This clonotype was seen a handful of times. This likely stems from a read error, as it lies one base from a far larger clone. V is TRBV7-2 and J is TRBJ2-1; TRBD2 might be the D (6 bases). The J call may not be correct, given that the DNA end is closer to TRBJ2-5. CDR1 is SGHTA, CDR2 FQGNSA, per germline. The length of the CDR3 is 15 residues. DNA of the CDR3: TGTGCCAGCAGCTTAGGTTTAACGGAGGGGGAGACCCAGTACTTC. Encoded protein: CASSLGLTEGETQYF.

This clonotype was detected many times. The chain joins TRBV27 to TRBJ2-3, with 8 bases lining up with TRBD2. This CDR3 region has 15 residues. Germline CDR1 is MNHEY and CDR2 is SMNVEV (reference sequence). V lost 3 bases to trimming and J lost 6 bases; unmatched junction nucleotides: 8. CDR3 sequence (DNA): TGTGCCAGCAGTTTCGACGCGGGAGGCGTCGATACGCAGTATTTT. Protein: CASSFDAGGVDTQYF.

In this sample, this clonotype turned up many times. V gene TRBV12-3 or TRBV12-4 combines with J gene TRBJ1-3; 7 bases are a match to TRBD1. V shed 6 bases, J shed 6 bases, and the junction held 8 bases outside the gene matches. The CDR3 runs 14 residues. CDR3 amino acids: CASRTGQVPNTIYF. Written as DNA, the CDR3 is TGTGCCAGCAGAACCGGACAGGTACCAAACACCATATATTTT.

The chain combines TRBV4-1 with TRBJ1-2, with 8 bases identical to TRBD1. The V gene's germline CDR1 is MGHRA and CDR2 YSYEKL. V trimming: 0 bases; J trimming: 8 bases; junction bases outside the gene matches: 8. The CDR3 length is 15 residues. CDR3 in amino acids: CASSQEGGQGWGYTF. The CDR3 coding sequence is TGCGCCAGCAGCCAAGAAGGTGGACAGGGATGGGGCTACACCTTC.

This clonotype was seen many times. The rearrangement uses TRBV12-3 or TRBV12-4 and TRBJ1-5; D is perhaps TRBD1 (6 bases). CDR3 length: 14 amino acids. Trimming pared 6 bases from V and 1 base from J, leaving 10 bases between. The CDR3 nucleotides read TGTGCCAGCAGAAATGGACAGAGCAATCAGCCCCAGCATTTT. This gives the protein CASRNGQSNQPQHF.

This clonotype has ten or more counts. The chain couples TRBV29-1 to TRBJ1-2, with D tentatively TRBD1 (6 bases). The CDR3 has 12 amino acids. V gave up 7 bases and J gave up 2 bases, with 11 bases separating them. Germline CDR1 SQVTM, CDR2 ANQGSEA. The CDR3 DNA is TGCAGCGCCACGGACAGCAACTATGGCTACACCTTC. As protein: CSATDSNYGYTF. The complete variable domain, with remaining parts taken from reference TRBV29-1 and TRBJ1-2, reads SAVISQKPSRDICQRGTSLTIQCQVDSQVTMMFWYRQQPGQSLTLIATANQGSEATYESGFVIDKFPISRPNLTFSTLTVSNMSPEDSSIYLCSATDSNYGYTFGSGTRLTVV.

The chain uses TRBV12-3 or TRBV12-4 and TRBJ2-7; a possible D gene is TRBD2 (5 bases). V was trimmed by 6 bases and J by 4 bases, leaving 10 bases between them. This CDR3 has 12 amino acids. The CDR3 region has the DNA TGTGCCAGCAGGCTCGGGATTTACGAGCAGTACTTC. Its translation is CASRLGIYEQYF.

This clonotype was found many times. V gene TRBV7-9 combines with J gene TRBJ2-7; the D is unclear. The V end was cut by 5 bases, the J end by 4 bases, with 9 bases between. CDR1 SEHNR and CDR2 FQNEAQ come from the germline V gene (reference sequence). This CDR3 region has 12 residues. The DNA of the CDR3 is TGTGCCAGCAGCGCGGCAGAGTACGAGCAGTACTTC. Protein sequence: CASSAAEYEQYF.

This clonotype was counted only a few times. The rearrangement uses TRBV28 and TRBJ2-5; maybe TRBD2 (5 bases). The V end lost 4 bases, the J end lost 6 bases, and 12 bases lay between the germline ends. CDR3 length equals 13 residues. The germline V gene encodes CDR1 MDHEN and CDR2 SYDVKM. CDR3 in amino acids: CASSSGLPKTQYF. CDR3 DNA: TGTGCCAGCAGTTCCGGACTTCCGAAGACCCAGTACTTC.

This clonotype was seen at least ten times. Written as DNA, the CDR3 is TGTGCCAGCAGCCAAGAACAGGTCGGGGGATATGGCTACACCTTC. This codes for CASSQEQVGGYGYTF. The chain has TRBV3-1 and TRBJ1-2; TRBD1 is a possible D gene (5 bases). Trimming shortened V by 0 bases and J by 5 bases, and 13 bases separated the two germline ends. CDR3 length: 15 amino acids. Germline CDR1 reads LGHDT; CDR2 reads YNNKEL (reference sequence). The variable domain in full, with the rest retrieved from reference TRBV3-1 and TRBJ1-2, is DTAVSQTPKYLVTQMGNDKSIKCEQNLGHDTMYWYKQDSKKFLKIMFSYNNKELIINETVPNRFSPKSPDKAHLNLHINSLELGDSAVYFCASSQEQVGGYGYTFGSGTRLTVV.

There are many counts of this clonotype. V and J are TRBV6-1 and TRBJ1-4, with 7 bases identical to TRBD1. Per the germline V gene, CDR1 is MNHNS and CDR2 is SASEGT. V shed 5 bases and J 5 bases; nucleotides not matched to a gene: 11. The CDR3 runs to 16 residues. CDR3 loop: CASSRNRDSMNEKLFF. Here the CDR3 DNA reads TGTGCCAGCAGTCGTAACCGGGACAGCATGAATGAAAAACTGTTTTTT.

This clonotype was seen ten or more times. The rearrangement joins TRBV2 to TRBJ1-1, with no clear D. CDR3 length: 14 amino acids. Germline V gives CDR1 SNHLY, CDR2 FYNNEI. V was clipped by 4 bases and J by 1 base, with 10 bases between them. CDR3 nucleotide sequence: TGTGCCAGCAGTGGGAGTAAATCGAACACTGAAGCTTTCTTT. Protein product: CASSGSKSNTEAFF.

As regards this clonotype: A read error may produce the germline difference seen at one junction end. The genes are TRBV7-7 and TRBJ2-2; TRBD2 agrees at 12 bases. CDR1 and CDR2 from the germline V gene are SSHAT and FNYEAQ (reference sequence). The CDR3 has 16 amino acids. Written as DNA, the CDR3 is TGTGCTAGCAGCCCCGGGACTAGCGGGTTCACCGGGGAGCTGTTTTTT. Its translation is CASSPGTSGFTGELFF.

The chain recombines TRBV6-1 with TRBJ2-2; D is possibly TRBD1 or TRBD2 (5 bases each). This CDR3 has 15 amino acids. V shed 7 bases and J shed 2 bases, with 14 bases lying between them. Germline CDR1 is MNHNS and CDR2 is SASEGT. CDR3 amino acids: CASIKSGPNTGELFF. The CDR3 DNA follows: TGTGCCAGCATTAAGTCGGGGCCTAACACCGGGGAGCTGTTTTTT.

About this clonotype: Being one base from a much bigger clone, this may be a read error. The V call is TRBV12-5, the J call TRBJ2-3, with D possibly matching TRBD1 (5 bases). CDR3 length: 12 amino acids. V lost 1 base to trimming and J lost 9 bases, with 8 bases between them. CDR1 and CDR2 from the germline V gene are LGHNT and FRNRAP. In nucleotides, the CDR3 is TGTGCTAGTGGTTTGGGACAGAGGACGCAGTATTTT. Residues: CASGLGQRTQYF.

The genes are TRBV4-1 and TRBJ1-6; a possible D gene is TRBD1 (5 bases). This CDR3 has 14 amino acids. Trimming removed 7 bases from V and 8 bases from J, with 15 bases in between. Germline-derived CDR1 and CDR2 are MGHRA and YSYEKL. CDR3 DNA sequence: TGCGCCAGCAACCCTAACCAAGGGGATTCACCCCTCCACTTT. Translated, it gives CASNPNQGDSPLHF.